The T cell receptor (beta chain) under discussion was sequenced for a study of blood T cells in healthy people across ages. CDR1 and CDR2 (germline): MNHEY, SVGAGI. Trimming pared 4 bases from V and 8 bases from J, leaving 14 bases between. CDR3 length: 13 amino acids. Next came a second PCR, run for about 7 to 12 cycles, which used a sample-barcoded 5' primer along with a J-beta primer mix. Each cDNA molecule was tagged by a template-switch adaptor that had 12 random nucleotides. There were at least 3 million CDR3-containing paired-end reads obtained from each sample. TCRdb passed the 5' RACE reads through MiXCR, listing each CDR3 protein once. This sample has about 1,800,000 distinct CDR3 sequences, with roughly 27% found just once. Remarks on this clonotype: The antigen is not known.

General observations from the study: Fewer expanded clones and more diversity marked long-lived versus aged donors. Per million T cells, TCR beta diversity dropped roughly linearly as age increased.

What was sequenced was blood. This sequence joins TRBV6-5 and TRBJ1-2; D remains unclear. This TCR derives from a woman in her 30s in good health. This chain's CDR3 is CASSSSRSRGYTF. The DNA of the CDR3 is TGTGCCAGCAGTTCCAGCAGATCTAGGGGCTACACCTTC.